This T cell receptor (beta chain) was sequenced during a study of shared clonotypes between healthy human individuals. The CDR3 length is 11 residues. Deletions cut 7 bases from V and 8 bases from J, with 11 bases between. Germline assignment: CDR1 SQVTM and CDR2 ANQGSEA. The repertoire was sequenced with immunoSEQ multiplex PCR; TCRdb's copy has only in-frame clones and lacks some. The sample shows approximately 470,000 clones, over 70% of them seen only once. With regard to this clone: Its target is not known.

The study's findings and limits: Sequencing depth was a factor that was expected to affect clonotype sharing among donors.

The sample taken for sequencing was PBMCs. This TCR came from a woman aged 40 to 49 in good health. Some clones in this sample may be carry-over from other donors' samples. V and J are TRBV29-1 and TRBJ1-4; D not certain. CDR3 nucleotides: TGCAGCGCCTCTGTGGGGGAAAAACTGTTTTTT. Translated: CSASVGEKLFF.